The rows below give T cell receptor beta chains drawn from one sample of a study of human T cells and chemical hapten exposure. TCRdb independently ran MiXCR on the RACE reads; one entry per CDR3 protein. The sample holds some 340,000 distinct CDR3 sequences, around 7% seen once. The source was whole blood, collected in connection with sensitization to the hapten diphenylcyclopropenone (DPC). These receptors were taken from a woman younger than 35 with alopecia areata. Some clones in this sample may be carry-over from other donors' samples. CDR3s include the opening cysteine and the closing phenylalanine or tryptophan. Each record gives: V gene, J gene, CDR3 protein.

v_gene: TRBV24-1; j_gene: TRBJ2-5; CDR3aa: CATSDLQGQYF
v_gene: TRBV7-9; j_gene: TRBJ1-3; CDR3aa: CASSLVPGQGIGNTIYF
v_gene: TRBV6-2/TRBV6-3; j_gene: TRBJ1-1; CDR3aa: CASRLDSNRGEAFF
v_gene: TRBV7-2; j_gene: TRBJ2-6; CDR3aa: CASPGGRTGLFSGANVLTF
v_gene: TRBV25-1; j_gene: TRBJ1-5; CDR3aa: CASSATQGTHSNQPQHF
v_gene: TRBV20-1; j_gene: TRBJ2-7; CDR3aa: CSATRQSSSYEQYF
v_gene: TRBV11-2; j_gene: TRBJ2-1; CDR3aa: CASSPERITNEQFF
v_gene: TRBV29-1; j_gene: TRBJ1-1; CDR3aa: CSVKGRMNTEAFF
v_gene: TRBV10-3; j_gene: TRBJ1-5; CDR3aa: CANQAGDSQPQHF
v_gene: TRBV6-5; j_gene: TRBJ1-5; CDR3aa: CASGLYGNQPQHF
v_gene: TRBV6-6; j_gene: TRBJ2-1; CDR3aa: CASSYKRGDSGNEQFF
v_gene: TRBV7-2; j_gene: TRBJ2-7; CDR3aa: CASSAGGKQYF
v_gene: TRBV29-1; j_gene: TRBJ2-6; CDR3aa: CSVGGGDGANVLTF
v_gene: TRBV19; j_gene: TRBJ2-7; CDR3aa: CASSIGQGRDEQYF
v_gene: TRBV7-2; j_gene: TRBJ1-2; CDR3aa: CASSLSPQDGYTF
v_gene: TRBV7-2; j_gene: TRBJ2-3; CDR3aa: CASSGSLAGRTDTQYF
v_gene: TRBV12-3/TRBV12-4; j_gene: TRBJ2-3; CDR3aa: CASSFGALPDTQYF
v_gene: TRBV6-2/TRBV6-3; j_gene: TRBJ2-7; CDR3aa: CASSLQGRHEQYF
v_gene: TRBV6-6; j_gene: TRBJ1-6; CDR3aa: CASGTSSYNSPLHF
v_gene: TRBV7-6; j_gene: TRBJ1-4; CDR3aa: CASSLVPGRVNEELFF
v_gene: TRBV28; j_gene: TRBJ1-3; CDR3aa: CASTKPLSGNTIYF
v_gene: TRBV15; j_gene: TRBJ1-2; CDR3aa: CATSEVSNYGYTF
v_gene: TRBV12-3/TRBV12-4; j_gene: TRBJ1-3; CDR3aa: CASSLFTFMTGNTIYF
v_gene: TRBV12-3/TRBV12-4; j_gene: TRBJ1-5; CDR3aa: CASSLGGWSAGWGNQPQHF
v_gene: TRBV9; j_gene: TRBJ2-7; CDR3aa: CASSVAVDYEQYF
v_gene: TRBV27; j_gene: TRBJ1-6; CDR3aa: CASSFIWSGLGSYNSPLHF
v_gene: TRBV7-9; j_gene: TRBJ1-5; CDR3aa: CASSLGDRANQPQHF
v_gene: TRBV7-2; j_gene: TRBJ1-1; CDR3aa: CASSLRAGNRGLTEAFF
v_gene: TRBV4-2; j_gene: TRBJ1-5; CDR3aa: CASSRSIQGGGQPQHF
v_gene: TRBV9; j_gene: TRBJ1-6; CDR3aa: CASSVRGTADSPLHF
v_gene: TRBV5-5; j_gene: TRBJ1-5; CDR3aa: CASSLGMGRQPWGPQHF
v_gene: TRBV6-6; j_gene: TRBJ2-7; CDR3aa: CASSYTTLAGGYEQYF
v_gene: TRBV7-9; j_gene: TRBJ2-5; CDR3aa: CASSSGGLEETQYF
v_gene: TRBV29-1; j_gene: TRBJ2-5; CDR3aa: CSVRAQETQYF